Listed here are 14 T cell receptor beta chains from one sample, sequenced in a study of beta chain features in type 1 diabetes. Sequenced material consisted of expressed TCRB transcripts (all of the isolated RNA was reverse transcribed). Repertoires were generated with immunoSEQ multiplex PCR, while TCRdb's copy carries only in-frame clones and drops some. This sample has a few hundred thousand clones, with roughly 14% found just once. The sequencing sample was made of naive CD4+ T cells from blood. Source of these receptors: a man in his thirties or forties in good health.

This sequence joins TRBV30 and TRBJ1-2; D is unresolved. The CDR3 length is 15 residues. V was clipped by 0 bases and J by 7 bases, with 18 bases between them. Germline lookup yields CDR1 GTSNPN and CDR2 SVGIG (reference sequence). CDR3 loop: CAWSVGRARLGGYTF. CDR3 DNA sequence: TGTGCCTGGAGTGTTGGAAGGGCGAGATTAGGTGGCTACACCTTC.

Only a few counts were recorded for this clone. This chain links TRBV7-3 with TRBJ2-3, with 10 bases lining up with TRBD2. The CDR3 consists of 15 residues. V shed 5 bases and J 1 base; nucleotides not matched to a gene: 3. Germline V lookup: CDR1 SGHTA, CDR2 FQGTGA. CDR3 loop: CASSPSGRGTDTQYF. The CDR3 DNA sequence: TGTGCCAGCAGCCCTAGCGGGAGAGGCACAGATACGCAGTATTTT.

The chain is built from TRBV4-1 and TRBJ2-3; D gene unclear. Trimming took 0 bases from V and 7 from J, leaving 8 bases between them. The germline CDR1 and CDR2 sequences are MGHRA and YSYEKL. This CDR3 region has 13 residues. The CDR3 loop reads CASSQDGVYTQYF. The CDR3 DNA sequence: TGCGCCAGCAGCCAAGATGGGGTTTATACGCAGTATTTT.

The CDR3 loop is CSVEDRAGGTTDTQYF. The CDR3 DNA sequence: TGCAGCGTTGAAGATCGAGCGGGGGGTACCACAGATACGCAGTATTTT. V is TRBV29-1 and J is TRBJ2-3, with 9 bases lining up with TRBD2. Germline lookup yields CDR1 SQVTM and CDR2 ANQGSEA. The CDR3 has 16 amino acids. J was trimmed by 2 bases and V by 0 bases; bases with no gene match: 6.

Here the CDR3 reads CASSLLAGHEQFF. The CDR3 bases are TGTGCCAGCAGCTTACTAGCGGGACATGAGCAGTTCTTC. The chain couples TRBV13 to TRBJ2-1; 9 nucleotides line up with TRBD2. The CDR3 runs to 13 residues. Per germline, CDR1 PRHDT and CDR2 FYEKMQ (reference sequence). V shed 2 bases, J shed 8 bases, and the junction held 1 base outside the gene matches.

This chain joins TRBV14 and TRBJ1-2; no clear D gene. This CDR3 is 12 amino acids long. Looked up from germline, CDR1 is SGHDN and CDR2 is FVKESK. With 4 bases removed from V and 8 bases from J, the gap between germline ends came to 11 bases. The CDR3 region has the DNA TGTGCCAGCAGCCTGGGATGGGAGGGCTACACCTTC. It specifies CASSLGWEGYTF.

This clone was counted only a few times. The chain has TRBV7-6 and TRBJ2-3, with 10 bases that match TRBD2. The junction had 10 bases not matched to a gene; V was cut back by 1 base and J by 6 bases. The CDR3 runs to 17 residues. The germline gives CDR1 SGHVS, CDR2 FNYEAQ. CDR3 loop: CASSLGTSGAPSDTQYF. Here the CDR3 DNA reads TGTGCCAGCAGCTTAGGTACTAGCGGGGCGCCTTCGGATACGCAGTATTTT.

This clone was seen a handful of times. The chain uses TRBV12-5 and TRBJ2-4; 10 nucleotides line up with TRBD2. J gave up 1 base and V 6 bases, and 6 bases lay outside the gene matches. This CDR3 is 16 amino acids long. Germline assignment: CDR1 LGHNT and CDR2 FRNRAP. This chain's CDR3 is CASGSGSGRAKNIQYF. DNA for the CDR3: TGTGCTAGTGGCTCTGGTAGCGGGAGGGCCAAAAACATTCAGTACTTC.

This clone was counted between two and nine times. The rearrangement joins TRBV10-3 to TRBJ2-2, with no clear D. Germline V gene lookup returns CDR1 ENHRY and CDR2 SYGVKD. The CDR3 is 13 amino acids. Trimming left V 0 bases short and J 11 bases short, with 10 bases between. The CDR3 DNA sequence: TGTGCCATCAGTGAGTCGAATAAAAGAGAGCTGTTTTTT. It translates to CAISESNKRELFF.

This clone has more than one count but fewer than ten. This chain joins TRBV10-3 and TRBJ2-3; 10 nucleotides match TRBD2. Germline CDR1 reads ENHRY; CDR2 reads SYGVKD. This CDR3 region has 18 residues. Trimming cost V 3 bases and J 0 bases; bases outside gene matches: 9. CDR3 sequence reads: CAISETRLAGPSTDTQYF. Written as DNA, the CDR3 is TGTGCCATCAGTGAAACCCGACTAGCGGGTCCAAGCACAGATACGCAGTATTTT.

This clone was seen only a few times. The chain combines TRBV30 with TRBJ2-1, with D maybe TRBD2 (5 bases). CDR3 size: 15 residues. V was clipped by 5 bases and J by 0 bases, with 14 bases between them. Germline loops: CDR1 GTSNPN, CDR2 SVGIG (reference sequence). The CDR3 DNA sequence: TGTGCCTGGGGAGCGCGTGGGAGCTCCTACAATGAGCAGTTCTTC. It is translated as CAWGARGSSYNEQFF.

The chain has TRBV14 and TRBJ1-4; no firm D call. CDR1 is SGHDN, CDR2 FVKESK, per germline. CDR3 length: 13 residues. V lost 7 bases and J lost 8, with 14 bases in between. The CDR3 nucleotides are TGTGCCAGCAAGGAACCGACCGCAGAAAAACTGTTTTTT. Its protein product is CASKEPTAEKLFF. Full variable domain (missing parts from reference TRBV14 and TRBJ1-4): EAGVTQFPSHSVIEKGQTVTLRCDPISGHDNLYWYRRVMGKEIKFLLHFVKESKQDESGMPNNRFLAERTGGTYSTLKVQPAELEDSGVYFCASKEPTAEKLFFGSGTQLSVL.

In this sample, this clone turned up a few times. The rearrangement uses TRBV5-1 and TRBJ2-5; D not certain. With 0 bases removed from V and 5 bases from J, the gap between germline ends came to 14 bases. Germline V gene sequence: CDR1 SGHRS, CDR2 YFSETQ. The CDR3 consists of 15 residues. CDR3 nucleotide sequence: TGCGCCAGCAGCTTGGTGTGGCGATCCGGGGAGACCCAGTACTTC. Translation gives CASSLVWRSGETQYF.

This clone turned up a few times. The chain links TRBV25-1 to TRBJ2-5; no clear D. Germline V gene data show CDR1 as MGHDK and CDR2 as SYGVNS. This CDR3 is built from 15 residues. The V end was cut by 4 bases, the J end by 1 base, with 13 bases between. CDR3 in DNA: TGTGCCAGCAGTGCCCCACGGGCCGTCCAAGAGACCCAGTACTTC. This gives the protein CASSAPRAVQETQYF.